This T cell receptor (beta chain) was recovered during a study of radiotherapy plus CTLA-4 blockade in lung cancer. General study results and limits: Researchers report tumor-derived TCR clones expanding in blood after radiotherapy plus ipilimumab.

Concerning this clone itself: Its specificity is unknown.

TCRdb's copy holds only in-frame clones and misses some; the assay was immunoSEQ multiplex PCR. The top ten clones hold 9.8% of a sample with around 43,000 clones, 60% to 80% of them seen once. Focal radiation plus CTLA-4 blockade with ipilimumab was administered to patients who had chemo-refractory metastatic non-small-cell lung cancer. CDR1 is KGHSH, CDR2 LQKENI, per germline. The CDR3 covers 15 residues. Trimming at V came to 5 bases and at J to 2 bases, leaving 7 bases not matched to a gene. The clonotype comes from a human donor with non-small cell lung cancer who had stable disease on radiotherapy plus ipilimumab. Sequenced material: peripheral blood, taken from a patient treated with radiotherapy plus ipilimumab. This sequence joins TRBV18 and TRBJ2-7, with 9 bases identical to TRBD1. The DNA of the CDR3 is TGTGCCAGCTCAGCAGGACAGGGGCTTACCTACGAGCAGTACTTC. Amino acids: CASSAGQGLTYEQYF.